These 27 T cell receptor beta chains were sequenced from one sample in a study of blood T cell repertoires in COVID-19. Profiled with immunoSEQ multiplex PCR; TCRdb holds only in-frame clones, not every one. Of some 350,000 clones in the sample, more than 70% were seen once. Sequences were obtained from peripheral blood. The receptors originated from a woman aged 70 to 79 with COVID-19, enrolled during active disease.

V and J are TRBV29-1 and TRBJ2-5; 10 bases fit TRBD1. V gave up 8 bases and J gave up 4 bases; unmatched junction bases: 7. The germline V gene encodes CDR1 SQVTM and CDR2 ANQGSEA. The CDR3 loop spans 13 amino acids. CDR3 nucleotides: TGCAGCACCGGGACAGGGGTGATAGAGACCCAGTACTTC. It is translated as CSTGTGVIETQYF.

The chain recombines TRBV10-2 with TRBJ1-2; tentatively, D is TRBD1 (5 bases). Germline V CDR1 and CDR2: WSHSY, SAAADI. The CDR3 runs to 15 residues. V lost 7 bases and J 5 bases, leaving 20 bases between the germline ends. CDR3 protein: CASIEGLAPMYGYTF. As DNA, the CDR3 is TGCGCCAGCATCGAGGGACTGGCACCCATGTATGGCTACACCTTC.

This clone showed up just a few times. The rearrangement uses TRBV5-1 and TRBJ1-2, with 8 bases that match TRBD1. J was trimmed by 0 bases and V by 3 bases; bases with no gene match: 10. The CDR3 length is 17 residues. Looked up from germline, CDR1 is SGHRS and CDR2 is YFSETQ. DNA for the CDR3: TGCGCCAGCAGCTCAGGAGGACAGGGACGCCCTAACTATGGCTACACCTTC. This gives the protein CASSSGGQGRPNYGYTF.

The J gene is TRBJ1-2, the V gene TRBV28, with D possibly being TRBD1 (5 bases). Between the trimmed V and J ends, which lost 7 bases and 8 bases, there was a span of 14 bases. The germline V gene encodes CDR1 MDHEN and CDR2 SYDVKM. This CDR3 spans 12 amino acids. CDR3 amino acids: CASTLVRGGYTF. DNA for the CDR3: TGTGCCAGCACTTTGGTGCGGGGGGGCTACACCTTC.

The J gene is TRBJ1-2, the V gene TRBV15, with TRBD1 identical over 7 bases. The CDR3 length is 14 residues. V was clipped by 4 bases and J by 5 bases; unmatched bases: 7. Per germline, CDR1 LNHNV and CDR2 YYDKDF (reference sequence). The DNA for the CDR3 is TGTGCCACCAGCACACGGACAGGACGATATGGCTACACCTTC. This encodes CATSTRTGRYGYTF.

J is TRBJ2-5 and V is TRBV5-4, with a tentative D call TRBD2 (5 bases). The length of the CDR3 is 15 residues. Trimming cost V 3 bases and J 5 bases, with 17 bases left between them. Germline V gene data show CDR1 as SGHNT and CDR2 as YYREEE (reference sequence). CDR3 protein: CASSSARGLGETQYF. The CDR3 bases are TGTGCCAGCAGCTCGGCTCGGGGTCTCGGGGAGACCCAGTACTTC. Combining the CDR3 with reference TRBV5-4 and TRBJ2-5 gives the whole variable domain ETGVTQSPTHLIKTRGQQVTLRCSSQSGHNTVSWYQQALGQGPQFIFQYYREEENGRGNFPPRFSGLQFPNYSSELNVNALELDDSALYLCASSSARGLGETQYFGPGTRLLVL.

V and J are TRBV29-1 and TRBJ1-1, with 9 bases matching TRBD1. The germline V gene encodes CDR1 SQVTM and CDR2 ANQGSEA. The length of the CDR3 is 18 residues. Trimming took 5 bases from V and 1 from J; bases not matched to a gene: 17. CDR3 sequence reads: CSVLGDRALWSENTEAFF. The CDR3 nucleotides read TGCAGCGTTCTAGGGGACAGGGCTCTGTGGAGTGAGAACACTGAAGCTTTCTTT.

The chain employs TRBV12-3 or TRBV12-4 and TRBJ1-6; D unclear. The CDR3 totals 13 residues. V was shortened by 7 bases and J by 7 bases, with 11 bases between the two germline ends. The CDR3 DNA sequence: TGTGCCAGCATGGTGACAAACAATTCACCCCTCCACTTT. It encodes CASMVTNNSPLHF.

This rearrangement joins TRBV3-1 (or the pseudogene TRBV3-2) to TRBJ1-4; unclear D gene. The germline CDR1 and CDR2 sequences are LGHDT and YNNKEL (reference sequence). Trimming left V 0 bases short and J 5 bases short, with 7 bases between. CDR3 length: 14 residues. As DNA, the CDR3 is TGTGCCAGCAGCCAAGAACTCTCAAATGAAAAACTGTTTTTT. It is translated as CASSQELSNEKLFF.

The rearrangement joins TRBV4-3 to TRBJ2-7; D might be TRBD2 (5 bases). Germline V gene data show CDR1 as LGHNA and CDR2 as YSLEER. Trimming took off 0 bases at V and 4 bases at J, with 13 bases between the two ends. The CDR3 extends over 15 amino acids. As DNA, the CDR3 is TGCGCCAGCAGCCAAGATGATGGAGGAACTTACGAGCAGTACTTC. It encodes CASSQDDGGTYEQYF.

The chain links TRBV7-8 to TRBJ1-3; 7 bases agree with TRBD1. The CDR3 is 16 residues long. CDR1 SGHVS and CDR2 FQNEAQ come from the germline V gene. J was trimmed by 0 bases and V by 3 bases; bases with no gene match: 5. The CDR3 DNA is TGTGCCAGCAGCTTGGGGGACAGCTACTCTGGAAACACCATATATTTT. This sequence encodes CASSLGDSYSGNTIYF.

The chain employs TRBV2 and TRBJ1-4, with TRBD1 matching over 9 bases. This CDR3 has 14 amino acids. Trimming took 3 bases from V and 8 from J; bases not matched to a gene: 4. Germline CDR1 SNHLY, CDR2 FYNNEI. The CDR3 sequence: CASSEPGQGEKLFF. In nucleotides, the CDR3 is TGTGCCAGCAGTGAGCCGGGACAGGGCGAAAAACTGTTTTTT.

The chain recombines TRBV2 with TRBJ1-3; 7 bases map to TRBD1. Losses at the gene ends were 5 bases for V and 4 bases for J; bases not matched to a gene: 8. The CDR3 length is 15 residues. The germline V gene encodes CDR1 SNHLY and CDR2 FYNNEI. DNA of the CDR3: TGTGCCAGCAGTACCAGTGGGACAGCCGGAAACACCATATATTTT. It encodes CASSTSGTAGNTIYF.

This chain joins TRBV6-5 and TRBJ1-2, with D hard to call. CDR3 size: 14 residues. CDR1 MNHEY and CDR2 SVGAGI come from the germline V gene. The germline V and J ends were trimmed by 6 bases and 5 bases, with 16 bases remaining between them. The CDR3 spells CASRDSGNKYGYTF. In DNA form, the CDR3 reads TGTGCCAGCAGAGATTCCGGGAACAAATATGGCTACACCTTC.

The CDR3 here is CSVEWLAGRETQYF. The CDR3 coding sequence is TGCAGCGTTGAATGGCTAGCGGGGCGAGAGACCCAGTACTTC. The gene calls are TRBV29-1 and TRBJ2-5; 9 bases fit TRBD2. After removal of 2 bases from V and 4 bases from J, the junction contained 5 bases not matched to a gene. CDR1 and CDR2 from the germline V gene are SQVTM and ANQGSEA. CDR3 length: 14 amino acids.

The V call is TRBV7-2, the J call TRBJ1-2; possibly TRBD1 for D (6 bases). Per the germline V gene, CDR1 is SGHTA and CDR2 is FQGNSA. V was cut by 5 bases and J by 4 bases, with 11 bases left in between. The CDR3 is made up of 13 amino acids. CDR3 in DNA: TGTGCCAGCAGCAACAGGGTGCTCTATGGCTACACCTTC. Its translation: CASSNRVLYGYTF. Using reference TRBV7-2 and TRBJ1-2 for the parts outside the CDR3, the full variable domain is GAGVSQSPSNKVTEKGKDVELRCDPISGHTALYWYRQSLGQGLEFLIYFQGNSAPDKSGLPSDRFSAERTGGSVSTLTIQRTQQEDSAVYLCASSNRVLYGYTFGSGTRLTVV.

The chain joins TRBV29-1 to TRBJ1-2; D ambiguous. V lost 4 bases and J lost 5, with 17 bases in between. The CDR3 consists of 14 residues. Germline V gives CDR1 SQVTM, CDR2 ANQGSEA. The CDR3 sequence: CSVGEGVPPYGYTF. The CDR3 nucleotides read TGCAGCGTTGGGGAGGGAGTGCCTCCTTATGGCTACACCTTC.

The rearrangement uses TRBV6-1 and TRBJ1-5; D gene unclear. V was clipped by 0 bases and J by 3 bases, with 9 bases between them. The CDR3 length is 15 residues. From germline, CDR1 is MNHNS and CDR2 SASEGT. Written as DNA, the CDR3 is TGTGCCAGCAGTGAAGCATGGCAGTTCAATCAGCCCCAGCATTTT. Translation gives CASSEAWQFNQPQHF.

This chain links TRBV9 with TRBJ1-1, with 8 positions matching TRBD1. The germline V gene encodes CDR1 SGDLS and CDR2 YYNGEE. This CDR3 region has 15 residues. Trimming took 0 bases from V and 3 from J; bases not matched to a gene: 4. CDR3 sequence: CASSVAGTGDTEAFF. DNA for the CDR3: TGTGCCAGCAGCGTAGCCGGGACAGGCGACACTGAAGCTTTCTTT.

The chain combines TRBV6-5 with TRBJ2-7; possibly TRBD1 for D (7 bases). Germline values: CDR1 MNHEY, CDR2 SVGAGI. This CDR3 comprises 15 residues. Trimming left V 10 bases short and J 0 bases short, with 19 bases between. The DNA for the CDR3 is TGTGCCACGCTTCAGGGGGGCAAGGCCTCCTACGAGCAGTACTTC. It encodes CATLQGGKASYEQYF.

Concerning this clone itself: The same CDR3 is also encoded by other DNA sequences in this sample. The chain recombines TRBV30 with TRBJ1-3; 10 bases agree with TRBD1. Germline V gene sequence: CDR1 GTSNPN, CDR2 SVGIG (reference sequence). V lost 3 bases to trimming and J lost 7 bases; unmatched junction nucleotides: 0. This CDR3 has 12 residues. The DNA for the CDR3 is TGTGCCTGGAGGACAGGGGGCAACACCATATATTTT. Encoded protein: CAWRTGGNTIYF.

This chain connects TRBV18 to TRBJ2-3, with D possibly TRBD1 on 6 matching bases. Deletions cut 4 bases from V and 5 bases from J, with 19 bases between. The CDR3 extends over 16 amino acids. Germline CDR1 KGHSH, CDR2 LQKENI. The CDR3: CASSHLQGRVEDTQYF. Here the CDR3 DNA reads TGTGCCAGCTCACACCTACAGGGTCGTGTCGAAGATACGCAGTATTTT.

The chain has TRBV14 and TRBJ2-5; D unclear. Between the trimmed V and J ends, which lost 1 base and 3 bases, there was a span of 6 bases. This CDR3 is 13 amino acids long. Per the germline V gene, CDR1 is SGHDN and CDR2 is FVKESK. The CDR3 DNA follows: TGTGCCAGCAGCCAAGTCCCCAAAGAGACCCAGTACTTC. This codes for CASSQVPKETQYF.

This chain joins TRBV24-1 and TRBJ2-5; D might be TRBD2 (7 bases). V was clipped by 9 bases and J by 5 bases, with 21 bases between them. The CDR3 contains 15 residues. The V gene's germline CDR1 is KGHDR and CDR2 SFDVKD. This CDR3 is CATSSREGGIETQYF. The CDR3 region has the DNA TGTGCCACCTCATCCCGCGAGGGGGGGATTGAGACCCAGTACTTC.

The CDR3 protein is CASSSRQEPSYGYTF. The CDR3 DNA sequence: TGTGCCAGCAGCTCCCGACAGGAGCCTTCCTATGGCTACACCTTC. V gene TRBV7-2 combines with J gene TRBJ1-2; a weak D match, TRBD1 (6 bases). Germline-derived CDR1 and CDR2 are SGHTA and FQGNSA. This CDR3 is built from 15 residues. The V end was cut by 4 bases, the J end by 4 bases, with 16 bases between.

V is TRBV7-2 and J is TRBJ2-2; 8 bases agree with TRBD2. The CDR3 covers 16 residues. The V segment lost 2 bases and the J segment 5 bases; nucleotides outside the gene matches: 7. Germline-derived CDR1 and CDR2 are SGHTA and FQGNSA. The CDR3 nucleotides read TGTGCCAGCAGCTTAAGGGCGGGGGGAGCGACCGGGGAGCTGTTTTTT. Residues: CASSLRAGGATGELFF.

The chain employs TRBV5-5 and TRBJ1-1, with D possibly matching TRBD1 (5 bases). The germline V and J ends were trimmed by 0 bases and 7 bases, with 7 bases remaining between them. This CDR3 has 12 residues. Germline-derived CDR1 and CDR2 are SGHKS and YYEKEE (reference sequence). CDR3 protein: CASSLGDSEAFF. CDR3 DNA: TGTGCCAGCAGCTTGGGAGACAGTGAAGCTTTCTTT. Combining the CDR3 with reference TRBV5-5 and TRBJ1-1 gives the whole variable domain DAGVTQSPTHLIKTRGQQVTLRCSPISGHKSVSWYQQVLGQGPQFIFQYYEKEERGRGNFPDRFSARQFPNYSSELNVNALLLGDSALYLCASSLGDSEAFFGQGTRLTVV.